Sequencing of this TCR beta chain was carried out in a study of vaccination effects on CD4 cells after COVID-19. Background on the study: ViraFEST used viral peptide pools to expand antigen-specific CD4+ T cells before sequencing.

Comments on this clone: Its antigen remains unidentified.

Following culture for approximately ten days, CD4+ T cells were isolated. As their vaccination, participants received two doses of either BNT162b2 or mRNA-1273. Half the medium was swapped for IL-2 medium on days 3 and 7. The protocol was immunoSEQ multiplex PCR, while the TCRdb copy is restricted to in-frame clones and leaves out a portion. There are approximately 74,000 clones in the sample; roughly 73% occur only once, and around 2.1% lies in the top ten. The CDR3 sequence is 15 residues long. CDR1 is SGHDT and CDR2 is YYEEEE in the germline V gene. The germline V and J ends were trimmed by 1 base and 2 bases, with 13 bases remaining between them.

The chain has TRBV5-6 and TRBJ2-7, with D possibly being TRBD1 or TRBD2 (5 bases each). The source of this sequence is a human donor who received a COVID-19 vaccine. Source: CD4+ T cells from PBMCs cultured without peptide, taken after COVID-19 vaccination. The CDR3 DNA reads TGTGCCAGCAGCTTGCCAGGGAGTAGGGCCTACGAGCAGTACGTC. Its translation: CASSLPGSRAYEQYV.